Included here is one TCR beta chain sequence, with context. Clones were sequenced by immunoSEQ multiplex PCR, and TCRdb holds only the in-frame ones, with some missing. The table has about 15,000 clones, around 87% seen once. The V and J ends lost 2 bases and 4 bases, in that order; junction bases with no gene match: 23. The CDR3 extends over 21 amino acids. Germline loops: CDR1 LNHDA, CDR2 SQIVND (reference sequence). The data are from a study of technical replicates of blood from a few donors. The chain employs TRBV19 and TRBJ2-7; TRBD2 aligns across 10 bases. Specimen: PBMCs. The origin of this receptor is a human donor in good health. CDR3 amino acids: CASSIYECRVLAGESGYEQYF. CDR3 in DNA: TGTGCCAGTAGTATATATGAGTGTAGGGTCCTAGCGGGAGAGTCGGGGTACGAGCAGTACTTC.